This T cell receptor beta chain was captured in a study of spatial heterogeneity in lung cancer. Study results and limitations: Resection blood, more than follow-up blood, showed ubiquitous expanded tumor TCRs.

This clonotype showed up many times. The antigen remains unidentified. A unique molecular identifier was carried by every single TCR cDNA molecule. TCRdb fed the 5' RACE reads into MiXCR, producing one record per CDR3 protein. Of some 40,000 distinct CDR3 sequences in the sample, roughly 5.5% were seen once. Time point of the sample: sample taken at primary tumor resection. Sequencing of whole RNA from tumor, nontumor lung or frozen PBMC involved no sorting. The CDR3 has 13 amino acids. V was shortened by 0 bases and J by 7 bases, with 8 bases between the two germline ends. The V gene's germline CDR1 is LGHDT and CDR2 YNNKEL (reference sequence).

This sample comprised PBMCs, obtained at surgery. V is TRBV3-1 and J is TRBJ2-3; D is perhaps TRBD2 (5 bases). This TCR was recovered from a female donor with early-stage non-small cell lung cancer. The CDR3 is CASSQDKTNTQYF. The CDR3 DNA reads as TGTGCCAGCAGCCAAGATAAGACTAATACGCAGTATTTT.